These 30 T cell receptor beta chains were sequenced from one sample in a study of T-cell memory formation after mild COVID-19. Via MiXCR, TCRdb re-called the 5' RACE reads, giving one row per CDR3 protein. This sample yields about 190,000 distinct CDR3 sequences, of which about a sixth are seen a single time; roughly 2.3% belongs to the top ten. The material sequenced was PBMCs or a T cell subset sorted from them (not recorded which). Receptors were obtained from an adult woman who had mild COVID-19 (a few samples of this study predate the infection). Cell type and time point are not known.

This rearrangement joins TRBV7-2 to TRBJ1-4; D is ambiguous. Trimming pared 5 bases from V and 0 bases from J, leaving 10 bases between. The CDR3 loop spans 15 amino acids. From germline, CDR1 is SGHTA and CDR2 FQGNSA. The CDR3 nucleotides read TGTGCCAGCAGCCTGAGGGTGACAACTAATGAAAAACTGTTTTTT. It yields the protein CASSLRVTTNEKLFF.

The J gene is TRBJ1-1, the V gene TRBV3-1, with D perhaps TRBD1 (5 bases). This CDR3 comprises 13 residues. In germline, CDR1 is LGHDT, CDR2 YNNKEL (reference sequence). The germline V and J ends were trimmed by 4 bases and 9 bases, with 15 bases remaining between them. In DNA, the CDR3 is TGTGCCAGCAGCCTCCTCACCGGGACGAAAGCTTTCTTT. It codes for CASSLLTGTKAFF.

This clonotype was recorded at least ten times. This rearrangement joins TRBV4-1 to TRBJ1-5, with D possibly TRBD1 on 5 matching bases. V lost 2 bases and J lost 4, with 6 bases in between. The CDR3 covers 13 residues. CDR1 is MGHRA and CDR2 is YSYEKL in the germline V gene. The CDR3 loop reads CASSQSGNQPQHF. For the CDR3, the DNA is TGCGCCAGCAGCCAATCAGGGAATCAGCCCCAGCATTTT.

The rearrangement links TRBV29-1 to TRBJ2-7; D might be TRBD2 (6 bases). V shed 7 bases and J shed 2 bases, with 9 bases lying between them. CDR1 is SQVTM and CDR2 is ANQGSEA in the germline V gene. The CDR3 is 11 residues long. The CDR3 DNA sequence: TGCAGCGGGACTACCGCCTACGAGCAGTACTTC. Translating gives CSGTTAYEQYF.

The chain is built from TRBV7-9 and TRBJ2-7, with 7 bases lining up with TRBD2. Unmatched junction bases numbered 9, after V lost 0 bases and J lost 7 bases. The length of the CDR3 is 15 residues. CDR1 is SEHNR, CDR2 FQNEAQ, per germline (reference sequence). CDR3 coding DNA: TGTGCCAGCAGCTTAGCGAGCGCGGGAGCTAAGGAGCAGTACTTC. Its translation is CASSLASAGAKEQYF. Full variable domain (outside the CDR3, taken from reference TRBV7-9 and TRBJ2-7): DTGVSQNPRHKITKRGQNVTFRCDPISEHNRLYWYRQTLGQGPEFLTYFQNEAQLEKSRLLSDRFSAERPKGSFSTLEIQRTEQGDSAMYLCASSLASAGAKEQYFGPGTRLTVT.

V usage is TRBV9 and J usage is TRBJ2-1; perhaps TRBD1 as D (5 bases). V gave up 4 bases and J gave up 6 bases, with 14 bases separating them. The CDR3 extends over 14 amino acids. CDR1 and CDR2 from the germline V gene are SGDLS and YYNGEE. The CDR3 sequence: CASSPLTAFNEQFF. CDR3 in DNA: TGTGCCAGCAGCCCATTGACAGCTTTCAATGAGCAGTTCTTC.

This sequence joins TRBV5-1 and TRBJ1-1; 8 bases line up with TRBD1. Germline lookup yields CDR1 SGHRS and CDR2 YFSETQ. V shed 4 bases, J shed 4 bases, and the junction held 9 bases outside the gene matches. The CDR3 has 15 amino acids. In DNA, the CDR3 is TGCGCCAGCAGCCTATCAGGACAGGGTGGCACTGAAGCTTTCTTT. It translates to CASSLSGQGGTEAFF.

The chain joins TRBV6-4 to TRBJ2-1; possibly TRBD1 for D (6 bases). Deletions cut 6 bases from V and 2 bases from J, with 14 bases between. The CDR3 extends over 15 amino acids. Germline V gene sequence: CDR1 MRHNA, CDR2 SNTAGT. CDR3 loop: CASSDRQATYNEQFF. CDR3 nucleotide sequence: TGTGCCAGCAGCGACCGACAGGCTACCTACAATGAGCAGTTCTTC.

This clonotype was counted between two and nine times. The chain's CDR3 is CASSPPIGGQNTEAFF. The CDR3 DNA reads as TGTGCCAGCTCACCCCCCATAGGCGGGCAGAACACTGAAGCTTTCTTT. V is TRBV18 and J is TRBJ1-1; D is unresolved. V shed 3 bases and J shed 1 base, with 15 bases lying between them. Germline V gene sequence: CDR1 KGHSH, CDR2 LQKENI. The CDR3 consists of 16 residues.

This chain joins TRBV18 and TRBJ1-5, with D uncertain. The CDR3 sequence is 15 residues long. Trimming took 1 base from V and 4 from J, leaving 11 bases between them. The germline CDR1 and CDR2 sequences are KGHSH and LQKENI. The CDR3 DNA reads as TGTGCCAGCTCACCACAGGGCACCGGGAATCAGCCCCAGCATTTT. Amino acid sequence: CASSPQGTGNQPQHF.

The CDR3 reads CSATRGQGNYGYTF. The CDR3 nucleotides read TGCAGTGCAACCAGGGGACAGGGCAACTATGGCTACACCTTC. The chain is built from TRBV20-1 and TRBJ1-2; TRBD1 matches at 9 bases. Germline V CDR1 and CDR2: DFQATT, SNEGSKA (reference sequence). The CDR3 is made up of 14 amino acids. The V gene end was trimmed by 6 bases and the J gene end by 2 bases; junction bases not matched to a gene: 7.

A few counts support this clonotype. The chain carries TRBV6-1 and TRBJ1-5; D unclear. V lost 3 bases and J lost 8, with 8 bases in between. The CDR3 contains 12 residues. Germline lookup yields CDR1 MNHNS and CDR2 SASEGT. The CDR3 is CASSDTFEPQHF. DNA for the CDR3: TGTGCCAGCAGTGACACGTTCGAGCCCCAGCATTTT.

CDR3 sequence: CSVTWVAGVSGETQYF. The DNA of the CDR3 is TGCAGCGTCACCTGGGTAGCGGGAGTGAGTGGAGAGACCCAGTACTTC. The V call is TRBV29-1, the J call TRBJ2-5, with TRBD2 matching 9 bases. The junction had 15 bases not matched to a gene; V was cut back by 6 bases and J by 4 bases. The CDR3 consists of 16 residues. Germline V lookup: CDR1 SQVTM, CDR2 ANQGSEA. Full variable domain (missing parts from reference TRBV29-1 and TRBJ2-5): SAVISQKPSRDICQRGTSLTIQCQVDSQVTMMFWYRQQPGQSLTLIATANQGSEATYESGFVIDKFPISRPNLTFSTLTVSNMSPEDSSIYLCSVTWVAGVSGETQYFGPGTRLLVL.

The chain is built from TRBV11-2 and TRBJ1-4; D possibly corresponds to TRBD1 (5 bases). Germline values: CDR1 SGHAT, CDR2 FQNNGV. Deletions cut 1 base from V and 0 bases from J, with 12 bases between. The CDR3 spans 17 residues. The CDR3 sequence is CASSLGGSFATNEKLFF. CDR3 bases: TGTGCCAGCAGCTTAGGGGGGTCCTTTGCAACTAATGAAAAACTGTTTTTT.

A few counts support this clonotype. The chain has TRBV6-5 and TRBJ2-3; TRBD1 aligns across 8 bases. From germline, CDR1 is MNHEY and CDR2 SVGAGI. This CDR3 is built from 16 residues. The V gene end was trimmed by 5 bases and the J gene end by 0 bases; junction bases not matched to a gene: 7. The CDR3 sequence: CASSNQGQASTDTQYF. The CDR3 DNA follows: TGTGCCAGCAGTAACCAGGGACAGGCTAGCACAGATACGCAGTATTTT.

This chain joins TRBV24-1 and TRBJ2-5; possibly TRBD1 for D (5 bases). There are 13 residues in the CDR3. CDR1 and CDR2 from the germline V gene are KGHDR and SFDVKD. Trimming stripped 9 bases from V and 0 bases from J, with 10 bases between. The CDR3 is CATSGQNQETQYF. The CDR3 region has the DNA TGTGCCACCTCAGGACAAAACCAAGAGACCCAGTACTTC.

This clonotype has more than one count but fewer than ten. The chain links TRBV6-2 or TRBV6-3 to TRBJ2-7; D possibly corresponds to TRBD2 (5 bases). Germline V gives CDR1 MNHEY, CDR2 SVGEGT. V shed 7 bases and J shed 2 bases, with 15 bases lying between them. The CDR3 runs 14 residues. The CDR3 reads CASTHTGSAYEQYF. CDR3 nucleotide sequence: TGTGCCAGCACCCACACGGGGAGCGCCTACGAGCAGTACTTC.

About this clonotype: At one end the junction does not follow the germline gene, possibly because of a read error. This rearrangement joins TRBV2 to TRBJ2-7; D might be TRBD1 (6 bases). Germline values: CDR1 SNHLY, CDR2 FYNNEI. The CDR3 loop spans 14 amino acids. CDR3 nucleotide sequence: TGTGCCAGCAGGGCAAGCAGGGGAGAGGTGCCTCTTGGCTTC. Translating it yields CASRASRGEVPLGF.

The genes are TRBV7-6 and TRBJ2-7, with a weak D call TRBD2 (5 bases). CDR3 length equals 12 residues. Deletions cut 5 bases from V and 6 bases from J, with 11 bases between. Germline assignment: CDR1 SGHVS and CDR2 FNYEAQ. The CDR3 is CASSHSRGEQYF. The CDR3 DNA follows: TGTGCCAGCAGCCACAGCCGGGGCGAGCAGTACTTC.

This clonotype was recorded a few times. The chain links TRBV2 to TRBJ2-2; D gene uncertain. This CDR3 is built from 13 residues. V gave up 6 bases and J gave up 0 bases, with 5 bases separating them. Germline loops: CDR1 SNHLY, CDR2 FYNNEI. The chain's CDR3 is CASSFTNTGELFF. In nucleotides, the CDR3 is TGTGCCAGCAGCTTCACGAACACCGGGGAGCTGTTTTTT.

This clonotype has just a few counts. This may come from a read error, since a much larger clone is one base off. The chain links TRBV7-9 to TRBJ2-1; the D gene is possibly TRBD2 (5 bases). Trimming removed 1 base from V and 3 bases from J, with 7 bases in between. The CDR3 has 14 amino acids. Germline CDR1 and CDR2: SEHNR and FQNEAQ (reference sequence). CDR3 DNA: TGTGCCAGCAGCTTAGATAGCGTCTACAATGAGCAGTTCTTC. The encoded protein is CASSLDSVYNEQFF.

The rearrangement joins TRBV30 to TRBJ2-7; the D is unclear. From germline, CDR1 is GTSNPN and CDR2 SVGIG (reference sequence). V was clipped by 2 bases and J by 0 bases, with 14 bases between them. This CDR3 spans 15 amino acids. CDR3 amino acids: CAWSSTFSSSYEQYF. The CDR3 nucleotides read TGTGCCTGGAGTTCAACCTTTTCGAGCTCCTACGAGCAGTACTTC.

This clonotype was observed a handful of times. The rearrangement uses TRBV29-1 and TRBJ2-7; the match to TRBD1 covers 9 bases. The CDR3 spans 15 residues. V lost 4 bases and J lost 5; bases outside the gene matches: 12. Germline CDR1 SQVTM, CDR2 ANQGSEA. Written as DNA, the CDR3 is TGCAGCGTTGGGTTCGTACGGGACAGGGTGGACGAGCAGTACTTC. It translates to CSVGFVRDRVDEQYF.

This clonotype was detected a few times. This rearrangement joins TRBV6-6 to TRBJ1-5; TRBD1 is a possible D gene (5 bases). Trimming removed 2 bases at V and 7 bases at J, with 12 bases between. Germline V lookup: CDR1 MNHNY, CDR2 SVGAGI (reference sequence). The CDR3 length is 14 residues. The CDR3 region is CASSYARGGQPQHF. CDR3 DNA: TGTGCCAGCAGTTACGCGCGGGGCGGGCAGCCCCAGCATTTT.

This rearrangement joins TRBV3-1 to TRBJ2-3, with 9 bases identical to TRBD2. This CDR3 is 17 amino acids long. With V trimmed by 1 base and J by 1 base, 6 bases remained unmatched. CDR1 is LGHDT and CDR2 is YNNKEL in the germline V gene (reference sequence). The CDR3 nucleotides are TGTGCCAGCAGCCAAGGCTGGAGGACTAGCGGCACAGATACGCAGTATTTT. It yields the protein CASSQGWRTSGTDTQYF.

The V and J genes are TRBV6-2 or TRBV6-3 and TRBJ1-2, with D possibly TRBD1 on 5 matching bases. V was trimmed by 5 bases and J by 4 bases, leaving 8 bases between them. CDR3 size: 12 residues. Germline V gene data show CDR1 as MNHEY and CDR2 as SVGEGT. The CDR3 protein is CASSDSVYGYTF. DNA of the CDR3: TGTGCCAGCAGTGACAGCGTCTATGGCTACACCTTC.

J is TRBJ2-2 and V is TRBV6-2 or TRBV6-3, with a tentative D call TRBD1 (6 bases). The CDR3 length is 13 residues. The V gene's germline CDR1 is MNHEY and CDR2 SVGEGT. V lost 6 bases and J 5 bases, leaving 10 bases between the germline ends. The CDR3 protein is CASRQGFTGELFF. CDR3 coding DNA: TGTGCCAGCAGACAGGGTTTTACCGGGGAGCTGTTTTTT.

This clonotype was detected only a few times. The genes are TRBV9 and TRBJ1-3; maybe TRBD1 (5 bases). This CDR3 comprises 18 residues. With 4 bases removed from V and 2 bases from J, the gap between germline ends came to 22 bases. Germline loops: CDR1 SGDLS, CDR2 YYNGEE. CDR3 region: CASSSTHWVGRAGNTIYF. The CDR3 DNA reads as TGTGCCAGCAGCTCTACCCATTGGGTTGGCAGGGCTGGAAACACCATATATTTT.

This clonotype was counted only a few times. This chain joins TRBV3-1 and TRBJ2-1; 7 bases fit TRBD2. This CDR3 has 14 residues. Germline lookup yields CDR1 LGHDT and CDR2 YNNKEL (reference sequence). V was clipped by 4 bases and J by 6 bases; unmatched bases: 6. In nucleotides, the CDR3 is TGTGCCAGCAGCCTTAGCGGGCCCACCAATGAGCAGTTCTTC. Protein product: CASSLSGPTNEQFF.

The V gene is TRBV19, the J gene TRBJ2-6; D gene unclear. V was cut by 4 bases and J by 4 bases, with 5 bases left in between. The germline CDR1 and CDR2 sequences are LNHDA and SQIVND (reference sequence). CDR3 size: 13 residues. CDR3: CASSTPGANVLTF. The CDR3 nucleotides are TGTGCCAGTAGTACCCCGGGGGCCAACGTCCTGACTTTC.